The 21 T cell receptor beta chains in this list originate from one sample, sequenced in a study of T-cell memory formation after mild COVID-19. TCRdb reanalysed the 5' RACE reads using MiXCR and keeps one entry per CDR3 protein. This table holds roughly 610,000 distinct CDR3 sequences, around 16% found once. The sequenced material came from PBMCs or a T cell subset sorted from them (not recorded which). The receptors originated from an adult woman who had mild COVID-19 (a few samples of this study predate the infection). Cell type and time point are not known.

This clonotype has a handful of counts. V gene TRBV6-6 combines with J gene TRBJ1-1; TRBD1 matches at 8 bases. CDR1 and CDR2 from the germline V gene are MNHNY and SVGAGI (reference sequence). The CDR3 is made up of 16 amino acids. Trimming removed 0 bases from V and 1 base from J; junction bases left unmatched: 4. CDR3 protein: CASSYSYDRGNTEAFF. Here the CDR3 DNA reads TGTGCCAGCAGTTACTCTTATGACAGGGGGAACACTGAAGCTTTCTTT.

The chain has TRBV6-2 or TRBV6-3 and TRBJ1-4; TRBD1 is a possible D gene (5 bases). CDR3 length equals 14 residues. Germline assignment: CDR1 MNHEY and CDR2 SVGEGT. Trimming stripped 8 bases from V and 7 bases from J, with 17 bases between. Here the CDR3 DNA reads TGTGCCAGCTCACAGCGCCTCGGGGGTGAAAAACTGTTTTTT. It is translated as CASSQRLGGEKLFF.

J is TRBJ2-2 and V is TRBV11-2, with 8 nucleotides matching TRBD1. Germline V CDR1 and CDR2: SGHAT, FQNNGV. This CDR3 has 16 residues. Losses at the gene ends were 5 bases for V and 2 bases for J; bases not matched to a gene: 7. The CDR3 protein is CASSRVAGGNTGELFF. The CDR3 DNA is TGTGCCAGCAGCCGTGTGGCAGGGGGCAACACCGGGGAGCTGTTTTTT.

For the CDR3, the DNA is TGTGCCAGCAGCCAAGTCAGGGGCAATGAGCAGTTCTTC. Encoded protein: CASSQVRGNEQFF. The chain joins TRBV14 to TRBJ2-1; D perhaps matches TRBD1 (6 bases). Germline V lookup: CDR1 SGHDN, CDR2 FVKESK. This CDR3 is 13 amino acids long. Trimming removed 1 base from V and 6 bases from J, with 7 bases in between.

This clonotype came up a few times. The genes are TRBV6-5 and TRBJ1-2, with D uncertain. In germline, CDR1 is MNHEY, CDR2 SVGAGI. The V gene lost 5 bases and the J gene lost 3 bases, with 13 bases spanning the gap. The CDR3 is made up of 14 amino acids. CDR3 region: CASSRTLGHYGYTF. The DNA for the CDR3 is TGTGCCAGCAGTCGCACACTAGGACACTATGGCTACACCTTC.

This CDR3 reads CATSGGLRGETQYF. Written as DNA, the CDR3 is TGTGCCACCAGTGGGGGACTCCGAGGGGAGACCCAGTACTTC. The rearrangement links TRBV24-1 to TRBJ2-5; D perhaps matches TRBD2 (6 bases). V dropped 5 bases and J dropped 5 bases, with 14 bases sitting between them. The CDR3 runs to 14 residues. Germline lookup yields CDR1 KGHDR and CDR2 SFDVKD.

This clonotype was counted a single time. The chain employs TRBV24-1 and TRBJ2-1; 8 nucleotides match TRBD1. After removal of 5 bases from V and 8 bases from J, the junction contained 7 bases not matched to a gene. This CDR3 is 14 amino acids long. Germline V gene sequence: CDR1 KGHDR, CDR2 SFDVKD. The CDR3 reads CATSAYRGLDEQFF. CDR3 DNA sequence: TGTGCCACCAGTGCTTACAGGGGGTTGGATGAGCAGTTCTTC.

This clonotype was picked up many times. The chain joins TRBV6-2 or TRBV6-3 to TRBJ2-5; D is unclear. Germline V gene lookup returns CDR1 MNHEY and CDR2 SVGEGT. Trimming took off 5 bases at V and 1 base at J, with 11 bases between the two ends. This CDR3 is 14 amino acids long. CDR3 loop: CASSPNHSQETQYF. In DNA form, the CDR3 reads TGTGCCAGCAGTCCTAACCATTCCCAAGAGACCCAGTACTTC.

CDR3 in DNA: TGTGCCAGCAGCTTCTCCGGGGGGATAACTAATGAAAAACTGTTTTTT. Translation gives CASSFSGGITNEKLFF. The chain employs TRBV7-6 and TRBJ1-4; D might be TRBD1 (5 bases). Germline-derived CDR1 and CDR2 are SGHVS and FNYEAQ. The CDR3 has 16 residues. The V end lost 3 bases, the J end lost 1 base, and 12 bases lay between the germline ends.

This clonotype was seen a few times. The J gene is TRBJ1-2, the V gene TRBV5-1; D unresolved. This CDR3 is 14 amino acids long. Per germline, CDR1 SGHRS and CDR2 YFSETQ. V was trimmed by 3 bases and J by 3 bases, leaving 12 bases between them. Here the CDR3 reads CASSYGRGDYGYTF. The DNA for the CDR3 is TGCGCCAGCAGCTACGGTCGGGGTGACTATGGCTACACCTTC.

The V gene is TRBV9, the J gene TRBJ2-7; no clear D. This CDR3 has 16 residues. Per germline, CDR1 SGDLS and CDR2 YYNGEE. Trimming took off 3 bases at V and 2 bases at J, with 18 bases between the two ends. The CDR3 DNA reads TGTGCCAGCAGCGCCAAATCGGCGGCACCTACCTACGAGCAGTACTTC. Its protein is CASSAKSAAPTYEQYF.

The chain recombines TRBV30 with TRBJ2-1, with D unclear. This CDR3 is built from 14 residues. CDR1 is GTSNPN, CDR2 SVGIG, per germline (reference sequence). Between the trimmed V and J ends, which lost 0 bases and 7 bases, there was a span of 13 bases. The CDR3, as DNA: TGTGCCTGGAGTGTACGTCTCGGCAGGAATGAGCAGTTCTTC. It encodes CAWSVRLGRNEQFF.

The chain uses TRBV6-2 or TRBV6-3 and TRBJ2-1, with D maybe TRBD2 (5 bases). Germline V gives CDR1 MNHEY, CDR2 SVGEGT. This CDR3 contains 15 residues. With 0 bases removed from V and 7 bases from J, the gap between germline ends came to 13 bases. CDR3 bases: TGTGCCAGCAGTTACTCACGTAACCCGGGGAATGAGCAGTTCTTC. Protein: CASSYSRNPGNEQFF.

This clonotype appeared a few times. This rearrangement joins TRBV5-5 to TRBJ2-7; perhaps TRBD2 as D (6 bases). Per germline, CDR1 SGHKS and CDR2 YYEKEE (reference sequence). The CDR3 has 14 residues. V lost 4 bases to trimming and J lost 3 bases, with 14 bases between them. DNA of the CDR3: TGTGCCAGCAGCGTAACCGGGACTCTCTACGAGCAGTACTTC. Translation gives CASSVTGTLYEQYF.

This chain uses TRBV6-2 or TRBV6-3 with TRBJ1-2; 8 positions agree with TRBD1. The CDR3 runs 15 residues. The germline CDR1 and CDR2 sequences are MNHEY and SVGEGT. Unmatched junction bases numbered 12, after V lost 8 bases and J lost 4 bases. The CDR3 protein is CASSRPIDRGYGYTF. The CDR3 nucleotides are TGTGCCAGCTCCCGACCGATTGACAGGGGCTATGGCTACACCTTC.

This clonotype was seen a few times. In DNA, the CDR3 is TGTGCCAGCAGCTTATCTAGTGGGGGTTCACCCCTCCACTTT. This sequence encodes CASSLSSGGSPLHF. This chain connects TRBV7-9 to TRBJ1-6; tentatively, D is TRBD1 (5 bases). Deletions cut 2 bases from V and 9 bases from J, with 11 bases between. Germline CDR1 and CDR2: SEHNR and FQNEAQ (reference sequence). The CDR3 is 14 amino acids.

This rearrangement joins TRBV11-2 to TRBJ2-1, with TRBD1 as a possible D gene (5 bases). CDR1 is SGHAT and CDR2 is FQNNGV in the germline V gene. The CDR3 has 15 residues. V was pared by 5 bases and J by 6 bases, with 17 bases between. The chain's CDR3 is CASSPNVVRGNEQFF. In DNA, the CDR3 is TGTGCCAGCAGCCCTAACGTCGTTAGGGGCAATGAGCAGTTCTTC.

Many counts were recorded for this clonotype. The chain joins TRBV9 to TRBJ2-2, with D possibly called TRBD1 or TRBD2 (7 bases each). In germline, CDR1 is SGDLS, CDR2 YYNGEE. This CDR3 has 16 residues. Trimming removed 6 bases at V and 7 bases at J, with 22 bases between. In DNA form, the CDR3 reads TGTGCCAGCACCCCTGTTCAGGGGGGGCTGGTCGGGGAGCTGTTTTTT. It yields the protein CASTPVQGGLVGELFF.

The rearrangement joins TRBV5-1 to TRBJ2-2, with no clear D. Trimming took off 7 bases at V and 4 bases at J, with 11 bases between the two ends. This CDR3 has 13 amino acids. Germline V lookup: CDR1 SGHRS, CDR2 YFSETQ. In DNA form, the CDR3 reads TGCGCCAGCCGAGTGGAAAGCACCGGGGAGCTGTTTTTT. Protein product: CASRVESTGELFF.

Only a few counts were recorded for this clonotype. This sequence joins TRBV2 and TRBJ1-2; D may be TRBD1 (6 bases). V lost 8 bases and J 0 bases, leaving 16 bases between the germline ends. CDR3 length equals 15 residues. Germline V gene data show CDR1 as SNHLY and CDR2 as FYNNEI. CDR3 DNA: TGTGCCAGCCGGGTTGACAGGAATGCTAACTATGGCTACACCTTC. As protein: CASRVDRNANYGYTF.

This clonotype turned up a few times. The CDR3 nucleotides read TGTGCCAGCAGTTATTATGGACAGGGCCACACTAATGAAAAACTGTTTTTT. Residues: CASSYYGQGHTNEKLFF. The chain employs TRBV6-5 and TRBJ1-4; the match to TRBD1 covers 8 bases. CDR3 length equals 17 residues. Germline-derived CDR1 and CDR2 are MNHEY and SVGAGI. With V trimmed by 3 bases and J by 2 bases, 8 bases remained unmatched.